This T cell receptor (beta chain) was captured in a study of beta chain features in type 1 diabetes. Blood was collected once per donor into heparin, averaging around 120 mL. The CDR3 runs to 16 residues. Trimming removed 3 bases from V and 6 bases from J; junction bases left unmatched: 10. Germline CDR1 is SGHTS and CDR2 is YDEGEE. Every bit of the isolated RNA underwent reverse transcription, so sequencing read expressed TCRB transcripts. Profiled with immunoSEQ multiplex PCR; TCRdb holds only in-frame clones, not every one. The table has roughly 160,000 clones, approximately 8.1% seen once; the top ten hold 0.5%. Notes on the study in general: Individuals with type 1 diabetes displayed fewer insertions and more deletions at VDJ junctions. Moderately but significantly shorter TCRB CDR3s were found in Type 1 diabetes patients in all four CD4+ subsets. PCR might favor shorter templates, but any such skew would affect patients and controls equally.

With respect to this clone: Its matching antigen is unknown.

This clonotype was obtained from a man aged 18 to 30 with type 1 diabetes. The rearrangement links TRBV5-8 to TRBJ1-2; TRBD1 aligns across 11 bases. Sequencing input: central memory CD4+ T cells from blood. The CDR3 DNA follows: TGTGCCAGCAGCTCCGTCTTGGGACAGGGGGGACATGGCTACACCTTC. As protein: CASSSVLGQGGHGYTF.